The 4 T cell receptor beta chains below were found in one sample sequenced in a study of cytomegalovirus exposure and HLA in healthy donors. Vbeta (60) and Jbeta (13) primers were used in the PCR. Sequencing used immunoSEQ multiplex PCR; TCRdb keeps in-frame clones, though not all of them. This table has about 86,000 clones, roughly 72% appearing once. The sequenced material came from PBMCs. All receptors come from a woman aged 50 to 60 in good health and CMV-seropositive.

The chain has TRBV20-1 and TRBJ2-5; TRBD1 might be the D (6 bases). The CDR3 runs to 10 residues. Per the germline V gene, CDR1 is DFQATT and CDR2 is SNEGSKA (reference sequence). The CDR3 loop reads CSTGWETQYF. The CDR3 DNA is TGCAGCACAGGGTGGGAGACCCAGTACTTC.

The J gene is TRBJ2-5, the V gene TRBV4-1; 7 nucleotides match TRBD2. The germline CDR1 and CDR2 sequences are MGHRA and YSYEKL. Germline trimming cut 1 base from V and 4 bases from J; bases unmatched to any gene: 3. This CDR3 spans 14 amino acids. This CDR3 reads CASSQVGGRETQYF. CDR3 DNA: TGCGCCAGCAGCCAAGTGGGCGGGAGAGAGACCCAGTACTTC.

This clone has more than one count but fewer than ten. The J gene is TRBJ1-4, the V gene TRBV25-1; D is undetermined. The CDR3 is 14 amino acids. The germline V gene has CDR1 MGHDK and CDR2 SYGVNS. V was trimmed by 2 bases and J by 4 bases, leaving 8 bases between them. CDR3 in DNA: TGTGCCAGCAGTGAAACAGAGATTAATGAAAAACTGTTTTTT. Its translation is CASSETEINEKLFF.

The rearrangement joins TRBV2 to TRBJ2-5, with 8 nucleotides matching TRBD2. CDR3 length: 18 amino acids. Germline CDR1 is SNHLY and CDR2 is FYNNEI. V shed 10 bases and J 2 bases; nucleotides not matched to a gene: 21. The DNA for the CDR3 is TGTGCCACTACGGGGCCTAGTTGGAGCGGGAGCGAACAAGAGACCCAGTACTTC. Its protein product is CATTGPSWSGSEQETQYF.